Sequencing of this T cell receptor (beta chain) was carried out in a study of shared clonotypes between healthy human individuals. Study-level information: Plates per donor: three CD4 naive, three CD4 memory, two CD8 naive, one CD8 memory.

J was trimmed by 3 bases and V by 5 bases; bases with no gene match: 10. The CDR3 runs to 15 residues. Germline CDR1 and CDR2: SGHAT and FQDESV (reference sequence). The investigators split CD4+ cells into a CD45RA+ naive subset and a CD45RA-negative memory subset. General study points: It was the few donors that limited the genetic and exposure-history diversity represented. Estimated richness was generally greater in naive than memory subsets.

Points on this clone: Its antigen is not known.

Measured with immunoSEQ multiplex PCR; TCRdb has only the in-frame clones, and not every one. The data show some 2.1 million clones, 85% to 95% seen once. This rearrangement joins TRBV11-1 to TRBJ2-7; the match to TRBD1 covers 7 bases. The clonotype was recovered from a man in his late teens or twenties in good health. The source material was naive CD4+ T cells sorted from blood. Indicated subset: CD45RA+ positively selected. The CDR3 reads CASSQAGGILYEQYF. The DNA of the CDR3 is TGTGCCAGCAGCCAGGCAGGGGGAATACTCTACGAGCAGTACTTC. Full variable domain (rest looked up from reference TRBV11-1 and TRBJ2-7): EAEVAQSPRYKITEKSQAVAFWCDPISGHATLYWYRQILGQGPELLVQFQDESVVDDSQLPKDRFSAERLKGVDSTLKIQPAELGDSAMYLCASSQAGGILYEQYFGPGTRLTVT.